This T cell receptor beta chain was sequenced during a study of OX40 agonist ivuxolimab in advanced cancers. As for the study in general: Ivuxolimab, an antibody that agonizes OX40 (CD134), was administered to the patients. Whole-study findings and limits: Relative to CD4+ cells, CD8+ T cells on average had more expanded clones.

The CDR3 is 15 amino acids. The germline gives CDR1 MDHEN, CDR2 SYDVKM. The V and J ends lost 3 bases and 6 bases respectively, with 15 bases between them. Generated by immunoSEQ multiplex PCR, the TCRdb table keeps only in-frame clones and is missing some. The repertoire includes over 60,000 clones, around 91% of them detected once, and about 0.99% sits in the top ten. To note about this clone: Its antigen is not known.

Sample: CD4+ or CD8+ T cells sorted from blood, taken in a trial of the OX40 agonist ivuxolimab. The chain combines TRBV28 with TRBJ1-5; D is undetermined. The clonotype comes from an adult with an advanced solid tumor such as melanoma, head and neck, liver or kidney cancer. This CDR3 reads CASSFYPGEGQPQHF. CDR3 DNA sequence: TGTGCCAGCAGTTTTTATCCCGGGGAGGGTCAGCCCCAGCATTTT.